This T cell receptor beta chain was found in a study of blood T cell repertoires in COVID-19 (dated by TCRdb to the early 2020s). Background on the whole study: The collaborator samples originated in the United States, Italy and Spain and spanned the acute and convalescent phases of COVID-19. Nearly every sample came with metadata listing a de-identified subject ID, COVID-19 status, age in years and sex. Where available, HLA class I and class II types were obtained from metadata supplied by the sample provider rather than from assay-based typing. Deeply sampled blood TCRbeta repertoires from subjects exposed to, actively infected with, or recovered from COVID-19 were included in the dataset. The repertoires were made available in a free public database intended to serve as a resource for research on the immune response to SARS-CoV-2. The material from the prospective study consisted of cDNA or gDNA derived from T cells, B-cell-depleted T cells, or PBMCs. Samples came from the ongoing ImmuneRACE study (first 160 participants) plus 1,254 subjects from 6 global collaborators. Overall study results and their limits: The amount of clinical and demographic metadata varied by source and participant and was provided uncurated.

The collaborating institutions used their own protocols to collect whole blood in K2EDTA tubes. For TCRbeta analysis, collaborators shipped samples as frozen whole blood, isolated PBMCs, or DNA extracted from either of those sample types. TCRbeta CDR3 regions were amplified from genomic DNA using the immunoSEQ Assay, a bias-controlled multiplex PCR. The study's own analysis went as follows. Nucleated cell counts per sample were estimated from amplification of reference gene primers within the assay. To quantify the absolute abundance of each unique TCRbeta CDR3 rearrangement, sequence reads were collapsed and filtered. For each sample, productive Simpson clonality was calculated as the square root of Simpson's diversity index across productive rearrangements. TCRdb limited this immuneACCESS table to in-frame rearrangements with V and J called. A share of clones is missing; checked studies link under half to unresolved V genes, and the rest is unexplained. That table is the source of V, J and clone size, and D and trimming were worked out from the DNA. Present in this sample are about 36,000 clones, roughly 78% of which were seen just once. The ten largest clones take up 33% of the sample.

Between the V and J ends, shortened by 5 bases and 5 bases respectively, the junction contains 13 bases. Reading the germline V gene (reference sequence) gives CDR1 MNHEY and CDR2 SMNVEV. Taken from cysteine to phenylalanine, the CDR3 has 14 residues. Kept here is only the CDR3 DNA, which spans 42 bases and is read in frame from base 1. Remarks on this clone: There is no known antigen for this receptor. Per-nucleotide qualities are absent, and no much larger clonotype sits a single base away.

The chain is encoded by TRBV27 joined to TRBJ2-1, with a tentative D gene TRBD2 over 7 matching bases. The sequence derives from a man aged 55-75 years with acute or convalescent COVID-19. Sequencing was carried out using peripheral blood. Read as DNA, the sequence is TGTGCCAGCAGTAGGGGGGGGTTCAACAATGAGCAGTTCTTC. This is translated as CASSRGGFNNEQFF.